This T cell receptor beta chain was retrieved from a study of shared clonotypes between healthy human individuals. The wider study: CD4 naive cells filled three plates per donor, CD4 memory three, CD8 naive two and CD8 memory one. Study conclusions and caveats: Generation of non-shared clonotypes was less probable than generation of clonotypes shared by all four donors.

Every donor, a Caucasian adult, lived in Nashville, Tennessee. Some clones are missing from TCRdb's copy, which holds only in-frame ones; the method was immunoSEQ multiplex PCR. This table holds roughly 2.5 million clones, approximately 90% found once. Germline V CDR1 and CDR2: MDHEN, SYDVKM. The CDR3 contains 11 residues. Deletions cut 9 bases from V and 6 bases from J, with 12 bases between. Details on this clone: Its antigen remains unknown.

V is TRBV28 and J is TRBJ2-7; a possible D gene is TRBD1 (6 bases). The sequenced material came from naive CD4+ T cells sorted from blood. Subset specified: CD45RA+ positively selected. The TCR was taken from a young man in good health. DNA of the CDR3: TGTGCCAGTACTACAGGGCGCGAGCAGTACTTC. Residues: CASTTGREQYF. The whole variable domain, remainder taken from reference TRBV28 and TRBJ2-7, is DVKVTQSSRYLVKRTGEKVFLECVQDMDHENMFWYRQDPGLGLRLIYFSYDVKMKEKGDIPEGYSVSREKKERFSLILESASTNQTSMYLCASTTGREQYFGPGTRLTVT.